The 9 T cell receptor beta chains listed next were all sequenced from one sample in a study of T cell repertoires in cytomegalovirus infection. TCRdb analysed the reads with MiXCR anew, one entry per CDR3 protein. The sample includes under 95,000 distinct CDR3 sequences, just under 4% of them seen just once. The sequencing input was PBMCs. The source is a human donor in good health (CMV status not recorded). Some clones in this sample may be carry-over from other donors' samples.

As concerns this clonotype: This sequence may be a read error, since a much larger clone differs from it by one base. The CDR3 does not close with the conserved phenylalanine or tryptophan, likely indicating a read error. CDR3: CASSLVRGTDTQYL. CDR3 coding DNA: TGTGCCAGCAGTTTGGTTCGGGGCACAGATACGCAGTATCTT. This chain uses TRBV28 with TRBJ2-3, with D unresolved. The CDR3 has 14 amino acids. The germline V gene has CDR1 MDHEN and CDR2 SYDVKM. Trimming pared 3 bases from V and 1 base from J, leaving 8 bases between.

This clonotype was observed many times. The CDR3 spells CASNTGTSGGAVDTQYF. The CDR3 nucleotides are TGTGCCAGCAACACCGGGACTAGCGGGGGGGCCGTAGATACGCAGTATTTT. V is TRBV5-4 and J is TRBJ2-3; 16 bases align to TRBD2. The CDR3 has 17 residues. V gave up 6 bases and J gave up 5 bases; unmatched junction bases: 9. Germline CDR1 is SGHNT and CDR2 is YYREEE (reference sequence).

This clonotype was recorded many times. The CDR3 DNA reads TGTGCCAGCAGCTTTAGACACCTTAGCATTCAGTACTTC. Its translation: CASSFRHLSIQYF. The V gene is TRBV7-2, the J gene TRBJ2-4; D is undetermined. The V end was cut by 3 bases, the J end by 9 bases, with 12 bases between. This CDR3 has 13 amino acids. CDR1 is SGHTA, CDR2 FQGNSA, per germline.

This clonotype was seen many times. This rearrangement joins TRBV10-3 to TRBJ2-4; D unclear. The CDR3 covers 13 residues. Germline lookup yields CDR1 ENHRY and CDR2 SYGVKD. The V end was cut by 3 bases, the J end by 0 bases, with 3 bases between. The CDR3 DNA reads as TGTGCCATCAGTGACCTAGCCAAAAACATTCAGTACTTC. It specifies CAISDLAKNIQYF.

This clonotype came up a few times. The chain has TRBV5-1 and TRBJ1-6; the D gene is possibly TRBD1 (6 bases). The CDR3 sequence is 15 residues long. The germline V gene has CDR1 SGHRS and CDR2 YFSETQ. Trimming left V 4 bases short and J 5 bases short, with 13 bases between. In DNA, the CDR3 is TGCGCCAGCAGCCGGCGACAGGAGCATAATTCACCCCTCCACTTT. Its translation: CASSRRQEHNSPLHF.

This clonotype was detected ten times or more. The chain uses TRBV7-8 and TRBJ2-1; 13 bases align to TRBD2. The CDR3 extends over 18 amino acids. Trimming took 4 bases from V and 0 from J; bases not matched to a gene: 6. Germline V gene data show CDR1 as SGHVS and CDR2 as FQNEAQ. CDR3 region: CASSSRGLAGSSYNEQFF. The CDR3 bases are TGTGCCAGCAGCTCCAGGGGACTAGCGGGGAGCTCCTACAATGAGCAGTTCTTC.

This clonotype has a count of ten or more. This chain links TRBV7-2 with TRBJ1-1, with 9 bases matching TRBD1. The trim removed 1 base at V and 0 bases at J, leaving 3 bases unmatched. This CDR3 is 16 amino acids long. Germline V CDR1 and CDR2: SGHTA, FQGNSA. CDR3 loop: CASSLVGTGMNTEAFF. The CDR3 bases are TGTGCCAGCAGCTTAGTAGGGACAGGGATGAACACTGAAGCTTTCTTT.

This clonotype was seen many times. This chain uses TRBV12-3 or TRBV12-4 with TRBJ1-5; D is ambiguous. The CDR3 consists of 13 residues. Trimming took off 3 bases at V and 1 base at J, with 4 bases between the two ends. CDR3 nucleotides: TGTGCCAGCAGTTTCCGCAGCAATCAGCCCCAGCATTTT. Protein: CASSFRSNQPQHF.

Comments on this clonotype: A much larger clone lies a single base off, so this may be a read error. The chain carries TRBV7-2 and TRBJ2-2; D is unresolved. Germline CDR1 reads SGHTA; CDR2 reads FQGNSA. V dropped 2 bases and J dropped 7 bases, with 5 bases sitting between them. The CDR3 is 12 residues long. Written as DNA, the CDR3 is TGTGCCAGCAGCTTACGGATCGGGGAGCTGTTTTTT. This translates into CASSLRIGELFF.